A selection of T cell receptor beta chains follows, all from one sample in a study of blood T cell repertoires in COVID-19. Sequenced by immunoSEQ multiplex PCR; TCRdb stores in-frame clones only, minus some. The sample records 150,000 to 200,000 clones, under 85% being singletons. The sequencing sample was made of peripheral blood. The receptors were sampled from a woman aged 70-85 years with COVID-19, enrolled during active disease. Both conserved end residues are part of each CDR3.

j_gene: TRBJ2-5
v_gene: TRBV5-4
CDR3aa: CASSPGGTGSRGETQYF

j_gene: TRBJ1-6
v_gene: TRBV2
CDR3aa: CASTSLPGQGNSPLHF

j_gene: TRBJ2-7
v_gene: TRBV24-1
CDR3aa: CATSAASGRSEQYF

j_gene: TRBJ1-3
v_gene: TRBV18
CDR3aa: CASSPTRGQGADTIYF

j_gene: TRBJ2-5
v_gene: TRBV7-9
CDR3aa: CASSLPRGAAQETQYF

j_gene: TRBJ1-1
v_gene: TRBV9
CDR3aa: CASSVGPGNTEAFF

j_gene: TRBJ2-7
v_gene: TRBV6-5
CDR3aa: CASRPPAQVLYEQYF

j_gene: TRBJ2-1
v_gene: TRBV7-2
CDR3aa: CASTSGAGGKQFF

j_gene: TRBJ1-2
v_gene: TRBV19
CDR3aa: CASSPRDNYGYTF

j_gene: TRBJ1-1
v_gene: TRBV27
CDR3aa: CASSLSEAGTEAFF

j_gene: TRBJ2-2
v_gene: TRBV15
CDR3aa: CATSKFSGANTGELFF

j_gene: TRBJ2-7
v_gene: TRBV29-1
CDR3aa: CSVRRGLTYEQYF

j_gene: TRBJ2-1
v_gene: TRBV5-1
CDR3aa: CASSFLAGAGNEQFF

j_gene: TRBJ2-1
v_gene: TRBV29-1
CDR3aa: CSVDRTSGRYNEQFF

j_gene: TRBJ2-7
v_gene: TRBV7-8
CDR3aa: CASSRHEDEQYF

j_gene: TRBJ1-2
v_gene: TRBV6-5
CDR3aa: CASSYASGAYGYTF

j_gene: TRBJ1-2
v_gene: TRBV6-5
CDR3aa: CASTGQTNYGYTF

j_gene: TRBJ1-1
v_gene: TRBV18
CDR3aa: CASSPLSDSMNTEAFF

j_gene: TRBJ2-7
v_gene: TRBV7-9
CDR3aa: CASSSAYEQYF

j_gene: TRBJ2-7
v_gene: TRBV5-1
CDR3aa: CASSLDPGLAGREQYF

j_gene: TRBJ2-3
v_gene: TRBV29-1
CDR3aa: CSVGARAGGPTDTQYF

j_gene: TRBJ2-7
v_gene: TRBV7-2
CDR3aa: CASSPDQTGSYNF

j_gene: TRBJ1-5
v_gene: TRBV30
CDR3aa: CAWSVLNENQPQHF

j_gene: TRBJ2-2
v_gene: TRBV2
CDR3aa: CASSEEQGGTGELFF

j_gene: TRBJ2-1
v_gene: TRBV18
CDR3aa: CASSFRGAVSSYNEQFF

j_gene: TRBJ2-1
v_gene: TRBV27
CDR3aa: CASSLVAADEQFF

j_gene: TRBJ2-7
v_gene: TRBV7-2
CDR3aa: CASSSRVAGGLYEQYF

j_gene: TRBJ1-2
v_gene: TRBV7-7
CDR3aa: CASSRDICYGYTF

j_gene: TRBJ2-2
v_gene: TRBV27
CDR3aa: CASTISGPIRVAGELFF

j_gene: TRBJ2-1
v_gene: TRBV18
CDR3aa: CASSPQRAGYNEQFF

j_gene: TRBJ1-1
v_gene: TRBV25-1
CDR3aa: CASSDRATEAFF

j_gene: TRBJ1-1
v_gene: TRBV7-3
CDR3aa: CASSLASSTEAFF

j_gene: TRBJ2-4
v_gene: TRBV27
CDR3aa: CASSLVGVQNIQYF

j_gene: TRBJ1-6
v_gene: TRBV12-3/TRBV12-4
CDR3aa: CASASVGRSPLHF

j_gene: TRBJ2-5
v_gene: TRBV3-1/TRBV3-2
CDR3aa: CASSQAWTSGAGPQETQYF

j_gene: TRBJ1-5
v_gene: TRBV18
CDR3aa: CASLDGTGPQPQHF

j_gene: TRBJ1-1
v_gene: TRBV7-2
CDR3aa: CASSLERGSAEAFF

j_gene: TRBJ1-2
v_gene: TRBV4-1
CDR3aa: CASSQEVSTNYGYTF

j_gene: TRBJ2-4
v_gene: TRBV10-2
CDR3aa: CASSEDRVNIQYF

j_gene: TRBJ2-7
v_gene: TRBV30
CDR3aa: CASRRLAGLREQYF

j_gene: TRBJ2-7
v_gene: TRBV5-4
CDR3aa: CASSFGFGGSSYEQYF

j_gene: TRBJ1-4
v_gene: TRBV7-2
CDR3aa: CASSMGQELFF

j_gene: TRBJ2-5
v_gene: TRBV12-3/TRBV12-4
CDR3aa: CASSLRGETQYF

j_gene: TRBJ2-5
v_gene: TRBV11-2
CDR3aa: CASSPRPLEQETQYF